The clone carrying this T cell receptor (beta chain) came up a few times. Its matching antigen is unknown. The repertoire was sequenced with immunoSEQ multiplex PCR; TCRdb's copy has only in-frame clones and lacks some. The data hold around 67,000 clones, with approximately 89% observed a single time. CDR3 length: 18 residues. With 5 bases removed from V and 2 bases from J, the gap between germline ends came to 22 bases. The germline V gene encodes CDR1 SGHTA and CDR2 FQGNSA. The sample comes from a study of OX40 agonist ivuxolimab in advanced cancers. Study results and caveats: With doses of 0.1 to 3.0 mg/kg, CD4+ and CD8+ blood T cells had undergone clonal expansion by week 6.

The starting material was CD4+ or CD8+ T cells sorted from blood, obtained in a trial of the OX40 agonist ivuxolimab. The rearrangement uses TRBV7-2 and TRBJ2-1; TRBD2 is a possible D gene (6 bases). The TCR comes from an adult with an advanced solid tumor such as melanoma, head and neck, liver or kidney cancer. The CDR3 protein is CASSRTGRASATYNEQFF. The CDR3 DNA is TGTGCCAGCAGCCGTACGGGCAGGGCTAGCGCAACCTACAATGAGCAGTTCTTC.